A single sample is the source of the 26 T cell receptor beta chains below, sequenced in a study of T cell clones after liver transplantation. Repertoires were generated with immunoSEQ multiplex PCR, while TCRdb's copy carries only in-frame clones and drops some. The table shows 5,500 to 7,500 clones, with around 70% occurring only once. The sample here was CD8+ T cells from blood, taken before liver transplant. Every receptor here comes from a human donor who received a liver transplant.

The rearrangement joins TRBV15 to TRBJ2-6, with TRBD1 as a possible D gene (6 bases). The CDR3 is 16 residues long. Trimming took off 0 bases at V and 0 bases at J, with 6 bases between the two ends. The V gene's germline CDR1 is LNHNV and CDR2 YYDKDF (reference sequence). The CDR3 nucleotides are TGTGCCACCAGCAGAGAGGACAGCTCTGGGGCCAACGTCCTGACTTTC. Translation: CATSREDSSGANVLTF.

The CDR3 spells CASFDRGPASYEQYV. CDR3 nucleotides: TGTGCCAGCTTCGACAGGGGTCCTGCCTCCTACGAGCAGTACGTC. The chain employs TRBV18 and TRBJ2-7; 8 positions agree with TRBD1. Germline assignment: CDR1 KGHSH and CDR2 LQKENI. This CDR3 comprises 15 residues. V trimming: 7 bases; J trimming: 0 bases; junction bases outside the gene matches: 8.

This rearrangement joins TRBV13 to TRBJ2-7; TRBD1 aligns across 7 bases. Germline V CDR1 and CDR2: PRHDT, FYEKMQ (reference sequence). Trimming took 4 bases from V and 6 from J; bases not matched to a gene: 6. The CDR3 extends over 13 amino acids. As DNA, the CDR3 is TGTGCCAGCAGCTCTGGAGACAGGGCCGAGCAGTACTTC. Amino acids: CASSSGDRAEQYF. Together with reference TRBV13 and TRBJ2-7, the CDR3 gives the full variable domain: AAGVIQSPRHLIKEKRETATLKCYPIPRHDTVYWYQQGPGQDPQFLISFYEKMQSDKGSIPDRFSAQQFSDYHSELNMSSLELGDSALYFCASSSGDRAEQYFGPGTRLTVT.

V and J are TRBV6-6 and TRBJ1-1, with D possibly matching TRBD1 (6 bases). Trimming left V 7 bases short and J 5 bases short, with 20 bases between. Germline values: CDR1 MNHNY, CDR2 SVGAGI (reference sequence). The CDR3 is made up of 15 amino acids. Here the CDR3 DNA reads TGTGCCAGCATTCTGACAGGCGCGGGGAGAACTGAAGCTTTCTTT. It is translated as CASILTGAGRTEAFF.

V usage is TRBV19 and J usage is TRBJ1-1; D ambiguous. V was cut by 2 bases and J by 5 bases, with 9 bases left in between. The germline V gene has CDR1 LNHDA and CDR2 SQIVND (reference sequence). There are 13 residues in the CDR3. CDR3 loop: CASSITHETEAFF. CDR3 bases: TGTGCCAGTAGTATAACCCACGAGACTGAAGCTTTCTTT.

This clone appeared a single time. In nucleotides, the CDR3 is TGTGCCAGCAGTGAAGCCCCGGTGGGGCTCACAGATACGCAGTATTTT. It is translated as CASSEAPVGLTDTQYF. The J gene is TRBJ2-3, the V gene TRBV2; TRBD1 might be the D (5 bases). This CDR3 is built from 16 residues. Germline lookup yields CDR1 SNHLY and CDR2 FYNNEI. Trimming removed 0 bases at V and 2 bases at J, with 12 bases between.

The J gene is TRBJ2-5, the V gene TRBV2; 9 bases are a match to TRBD2. The CDR3 consists of 15 residues. V dropped 7 bases and J dropped 5; count of bases not matched to a gene: 11. Germline CDR1 SNHLY, CDR2 FYNNEI. CDR3 residues: CASMTSGDITETQYF. CDR3 DNA: TGTGCCAGCATGACTAGCGGCGATATTACGGAGACCCAGTACTTC.

This clone appeared a few times. The chain couples TRBV19 to TRBJ2-5, with D unclear. Germline V gene lookup returns CDR1 LNHDA and CDR2 SQIVND (reference sequence). The germline V and J ends were trimmed by 4 bases and 2 bases, with 11 bases remaining between them. This CDR3 has 14 amino acids. The CDR3 bases are TGTGCCAGTAGTACTCGTGTGGGGCAAGAGACCCAGTACTTC. This encodes CASSTRVGQETQYF.

The gene calls are TRBV10-3 and TRBJ2-3; 10 bases are shared with TRBD2. The germline V gene has CDR1 ENHRY and CDR2 SYGVKD. Trimming at V came to 6 bases and at J to 1 base, leaving 19 bases not matched to a gene. The CDR3 runs 20 residues. CDR3 loop: CAISEPLAGLQQDGTDTQYF. The CDR3 nucleotides are TGTGCCATCAGCGAACCACTAGCGGGGCTCCAACAGGATGGCACAGATACGCAGTATTTT.

This chain connects TRBV6-4 to TRBJ2-1; 14 bases line up with TRBD2. Germline CDR1 MRHNA, CDR2 SNTAGT. This CDR3 has 15 residues. With 4 bases clipped from V and 6 bases from J, the junction kept 2 bases outside the gene matches. CDR3 sequence reads: CASSGLAGGRNEQFF. In nucleotides, the CDR3 is TGTGCCAGCAGTGGACTAGCGGGGGGGCGCAATGAGCAGTTCTTC.

The chain recombines TRBV19 with TRBJ1-2; no clear D gene. CDR1 is LNHDA, CDR2 SQIVND, per germline (reference sequence). V lost 10 bases, J lost 0 bases, and 12 bases lay in between. This CDR3 spans 13 amino acids. This CDR3 is CATRLGTNYGYTF. The CDR3 coding sequence is TGTGCCACCCGTCTCGGGACTAACTATGGCTACACCTTC.

This clone was seen just once. The J gene is TRBJ2-5, the V gene TRBV6-1, with 8 bases matching TRBD2. The CDR3 extends over 16 amino acids. V trimming: 2 bases; J trimming: 1 base; junction bases outside the gene matches: 6. CDR1 is MNHNS and CDR2 is SASEGT in the germline V gene. Here the CDR3 DNA reads TGTGCCAGCAGTGAACTTGGCGGGGGGCCCCAAGAGACCCAGTACTTC. This gives the protein CASSELGGGPQETQYF.

This clone was seen a few times. CDR3 nucleotide sequence: TGTGCCAGTAGTATAACAGGGAGCAATCAGCCCCAGCATTTT. It encodes CASSITGSNQPQHF. V usage is TRBV19 and J usage is TRBJ1-5; TRBD1 is a possible D gene (6 bases). V lost 2 bases and J 1 base, leaving 6 bases between the germline ends. CDR3 length: 14 amino acids. CDR1 LNHDA and CDR2 SQIVND come from the germline V gene (reference sequence).

This clone counts as medium-sized. The rearrangement links TRBV7-9 to TRBJ2-5; D remains unclear. CDR3 length: 15 residues. The germline V gene encodes CDR1 SEHNR and CDR2 FQNEAQ (reference sequence). V lost 3 bases and J lost 5, with 16 bases in between. Here the CDR3 DNA reads TGTGCCAGCAGCTTTTTGATAGGTCAGGAGGAGACCCAGTACTTC. This sequence encodes CASSFLIGQEETQYF. The whole variable domain, remainder taken from reference TRBV7-9 and TRBJ2-5, is DTGVSQNPRHKITKRGQNVTFRCDPISEHNRLYWYRQTLGQGPEFLTYFQNEAQLEKSRLLSDRFSAERPKGSFSTLEIQRTEQGDSAMYLCASSFLIGQEETQYFGPGTRLLVL.

This chain connects TRBV10-1 to TRBJ2-2; 11 nucleotides match TRBD2. Per the germline V gene, CDR1 is WNHNN and CDR2 is SYGVQD (reference sequence). The ends lost 0 bases at V and 4 bases at J; junction bases unmatched: 10. This CDR3 is 19 amino acids long. CDR3 sequence (DNA): TGCGCCAGCAGTGAGTCGACGGTAGCGGGAGGGCCGAGCACCGGGGAGCTGTTTTTT. As protein: CASSESTVAGGPSTGELFF.

The rearrangement links TRBV5-1 to TRBJ1-1, with TRBD1 as a possible D gene (5 bases). This CDR3 spans 14 amino acids. Trimming removed 3 bases from V and 3 bases from J, with 12 bases in between. CDR1 is SGHRS and CDR2 is YFSETQ in the germline V gene. This CDR3 is CASSWGALDTEAFF. CDR3 bases: TGCGCCAGCAGCTGGGGCGCCTTGGACACTGAAGCTTTCTTT. Filled out from reference TRBV5-1 and TRBJ1-1, the complete variable domain reads KAGVTQTPRYLIKTRGQQVTLSCSPISGHRSVSWYQQTPGQGLQFLFEYFSETQRNKGNFPGRFSGRQFSNSRSEMNVSTLELGDSALYLCASSWGALDTEAFFGQGTRLTVV.

V gene TRBV6-5 combines with J gene TRBJ2-6; no reliable D call. This CDR3 is 15 amino acids long. Germline V gene data show CDR1 as MNHEY and CDR2 as SVGAGI. V lost 6 bases and J 0 bases, leaving 9 bases between the germline ends. This CDR3 is CASRNSLSGANVLTF. CDR3 bases: TGTGCCAGCAGAAACTCGCTCTCTGGGGCCAACGTCCTGACTTTC.

The chain is built from TRBV11-3 and TRBJ1-1, with 10 positions matching TRBD1. The V and J ends lost 5 bases and 0 bases, in that order; junction bases with no gene match: 6. The CDR3 extends over 16 amino acids. Germline-derived CDR1 and CDR2 are SGHNT and YENEEA. CDR3 DNA sequence: TGTGCCAGCAGCACCCGGGACAGGGGCATGAACACTGAAGCTTTCTTT. Translated: CASSTRDRGMNTEAFF. Looking up the rest from reference TRBV11-3 and TRBJ1-1 gives the full variable domain: EAGVVQSPRYKIIEKKQPVAFWCNPISGHNTLYWYLQNLGQGPELLIRYENEEAVDDSQLPKDRFSAERLKGVDSTLKIQPAELGDSAVYLCASSTRDRGMNTEAFFGQGTRLTVV.

The chain has TRBV28 and TRBJ1-4, with 7 bases identical to TRBD1. The germline gives CDR1 MDHEN, CDR2 SYDVKM. There are 14 residues in the CDR3. The ends lost 5 bases at V and 4 bases at J; junction bases unmatched: 4. This chain's CDR3 is CASSPGQYNEKLFF. CDR3 nucleotide sequence: TGTGCCAGCAGTCCGGGACAGTATAATGAAAAACTGTTTTTT.

Judged by abundance, this clone is large. The CDR3 coding sequence is TGTGCCACCGAAGTAGCGGGGGGCTCGAACACCGGGGAGCTGTTTTTT. Its protein product is CATEVAGGSNTGELFF. The V gene is TRBV7-9, the J gene TRBJ2-2; 10 nucleotides agree with TRBD2. V lost 10 bases and J lost 0; bases outside the gene matches: 8. Germline loops: CDR1 SEHNR, CDR2 FQNEAQ (reference sequence). CDR3 length equals 16 residues.

The chain couples TRBV19 to TRBJ2-3; D is possibly TRBD1 (5 bases). The CDR3 sequence is 14 residues long. The V end was cut by 5 bases, the J end by 0 bases, with 9 bases between. Germline lookup yields CDR1 LNHDA and CDR2 SQIVND (reference sequence). CDR3 sequence: CASSYRISTDTQYF. CDR3 nucleotide sequence: TGTGCCAGTAGTTACAGGATTAGCACAGATACGCAGTATTTT.

The V and J genes are TRBV5-6 and TRBJ2-5; D might be TRBD1 (5 bases). V lost 2 bases, J lost 4 bases, and 9 bases lay in between. Per germline, CDR1 SGHDT and CDR2 YYEEEE. The CDR3 contains 13 residues. DNA for the CDR3: TGTGCCAGCAGCTTCAGGCAGGGAGAGACCCAGTACTTC. This encodes CASSFRQGETQYF.

The table lists this clone with a few counts. J is TRBJ1-2 and V is TRBV25-1, with D perhaps TRBD1 (6 bases). Between the trimmed V and J ends, which lost 9 bases and 3 bases, there was a span of 14 bases. There are 13 residues in the CDR3. The germline CDR1 and CDR2 sequences are MGHDK and SYGVNS. The DNA for the CDR3 is TGTGCCAGTAGACAGGAGGCGGACTATGGCTACACCTTC. Translated: CASRQEADYGYTF.

This rearrangement joins TRBV7-8 to TRBJ1-2; D may be TRBD1 (5 bases). The germline V gene has CDR1 SGHVS and CDR2 FQNEAQ. This CDR3 contains 15 residues. Trimming left V 2 bases short and J 4 bases short, with 14 bases between. Here the CDR3 reads CASSLTSQAPYGYTF. The CDR3 coding sequence is TGTGCCAGCAGCTTAACGTCACAGGCGCCCTATGGCTACACCTTC. The variable domain in full, completed from reference TRBV7-8 and TRBJ1-2, reads GAGVSQSPRYKVAKRGQDVALRCDPISGHVSLFWYQQALGQGPEFLTYFQNEAQLDKSGLPSDRFFAERPEGSVSTLKIQRTQQEDSAVYLCASSLTSQAPYGYTFGSGTRLTVV.

This clone is medium-sized by share. The chain recombines TRBV6-4 with TRBJ2-2; perhaps TRBD1 as D (5 bases). CDR1 and CDR2 from the germline V gene are MRHNA and SNTAGT. CDR3 length: 14 amino acids. The germline V and J ends were trimmed by 7 bases and 1 base, with 10 bases remaining between them. The CDR3 loop is CASTDTLNTGELFF. The DNA of the CDR3 is TGTGCCAGCACGGACACCCTGAACACCGGGGAGCTGTTTTTT.

V usage is TRBV19 and J usage is TRBJ1-5; TRBD1 matches at 7 bases. In germline, CDR1 is LNHDA, CDR2 SQIVND (reference sequence). The CDR3 runs to 16 residues. After removal of 1 base from V and 1 base from J, the junction contained 4 bases not matched to a gene. The CDR3 is CASSIVGTASNQPQHF. The CDR3 coding sequence is TGTGCCAGTAGTATAGTTGGGACAGCGAGCAATCAGCCCCAGCATTTT.